One and the same sample provided the 17 T cell receptor beta chains below, sequenced in a study of shared clonotypes between healthy human individuals. Sequenced by immunoSEQ multiplex PCR; TCRdb stores in-frame clones only, minus some. The profile shows roughly 640,000 clones, roughly 70% of them singletons. Sequencing used memory CD4+ T cells sorted from blood. Sample subset: CD45RA-negative fraction. The receptors were gathered from a woman in her 30s in good health.

The V call is TRBV10-3, the J call TRBJ2-5; no reliable D call. The V end lost 6 bases, the J end lost 2 bases, and 7 bases lay between the germline ends. Germline loops: CDR1 ENHRY, CDR2 SYGVKD. This CDR3 spans 12 amino acids. CDR3 in amino acids: CAISLTQETQYF. CDR3 sequence (DNA): TGTGCCATCAGCCTGACGCAAGAGACCCAGTACTTC.

This clone showed up just once. V gene TRBV9 combines with J gene TRBJ2-3; D remains ambiguous. V was trimmed by 1 base and J by 1 base, leaving 10 bases between them. Per germline, CDR1 SGDLS and CDR2 YYNGEE. The CDR3 totals 15 residues. DNA of the CDR3: TGTGCCAGCAGCGTAACGAGTCTGGGCACAGATACGCAGTATTTT. Translating it yields CASSVTSLGTDTQYF.

This chain joins TRBV19 and TRBJ2-2; perhaps TRBD1 as D (6 bases). Trimming removed 9 bases from V and 1 base from J, with 12 bases in between. Germline values: CDR1 LNHDA, CDR2 SQIVND (reference sequence). The CDR3 loop spans 14 amino acids. The CDR3 bases are TGTGCCAGCAACAGGGAAATGAACACCGGGGAGCTGTTTTTT. Its protein is CASNREMNTGELFF.

This chain uses TRBV11-1 with TRBJ1-2, with TRBD1 as a possible D gene (5 bases). CDR3 length: 13 residues. V shed 5 bases and J shed 5 bases, with 12 bases lying between them. The germline V gene has CDR1 SGHAT and CDR2 FQDESV (reference sequence). As DNA, the CDR3 is TGTGCCAGCAGCCCTCAGGGTACTTATGGCTACACCTTC. It yields the protein CASSPQGTYGYTF.

The chain links TRBV4-1 to TRBJ2-1; D is ambiguous. V was clipped by 1 base and J by 9 bases, with 10 bases between them. CDR1 is MGHRA, CDR2 YSYEKL, per germline. The CDR3 is 13 residues long. This chain's CDR3 is CASSQVSGREQFF. The CDR3 DNA reads TGCGCCAGCAGCCAAGTATCGGGCCGTGAGCAGTTCTTC.

The chain couples TRBV6-5 to TRBJ2-7, with D perhaps TRBD1 or TRBD2 (6 bases each). Germline V gives CDR1 MNHEY, CDR2 SVGAGI. The CDR3 is 15 residues long. The V and J ends lost 6 bases and 5 bases respectively, with 20 bases between them. The CDR3: CASSTLRRGLHEQYF. CDR3 DNA sequence: TGTGCCAGCAGCACCCTAAGGAGGGGGTTGCACGAGCAGTACTTC.

The CDR3 region is CASSFAGTSNTGELFF. In DNA form, the CDR3 reads TGTGCCAGCAGTTTCGCCGGGACTAGTAACACCGGGGAGCTGTTTTTT. The chain carries TRBV6-6 and TRBJ2-2, with 8 positions matching TRBD2. The germline CDR1 and CDR2 sequences are MNHNY and SVGAGI (reference sequence). The CDR3 runs 16 residues. With V trimmed by 4 bases and J by 2 bases, 6 bases remained unmatched.

The V call is TRBV7-2, the J call TRBJ1-1, with TRBD1 identical over 7 bases. The CDR3 contains 13 residues. Germline lookup yields CDR1 SGHTA and CDR2 FQGNSA. The ends lost 1 base at V and 10 bases at J; junction bases unmatched: 6. In DNA form, the CDR3 reads TGTGCCAGCAGCTTAGTAGGACAGGCGCGAGCTTTCTTT. Protein product: CASSLVGQARAFF.

The rearrangement links TRBV30 to TRBJ2-6, with a possible D match to TRBD2 (6 bases). The CDR3 sequence is 15 residues long. V was cut by 0 bases and J by 1 base, with 7 bases left in between. CDR1 and CDR2 from the germline V gene are GTSNPN and SVGIG (reference sequence). The CDR3 region has the DNA TGTGCCTGGAGTGTTGGGGGGTCTGGGGCCAACGTCCTGACTTTC. Protein sequence: CAWSVGGSGANVLTF.

The chain couples TRBV2 to TRBJ2-3; 10 positions match TRBD1. J was trimmed by 3 bases and V by 6 bases; bases with no gene match: 6. This CDR3 spans 15 amino acids. Germline V gene sequence: CDR1 SNHLY, CDR2 FYNNEI. The CDR3 bases are TGTGCCAGCAGCGGGGGGACAGGGGTGACAGATACGCAGTATTTT. This codes for CASSGGTGVTDTQYF. The full variable domain, with the rest looked up from reference TRBV2 and TRBJ2-3, is EPEVTQTPSHQVTQMGQEVILRCVPISNHLYFYWYRQILGQKVEFLVSFYNNEISEKSEIFDDQFSVERPDGSNFTLKIRSTKLEDSAMYFCASSGGTGVTDTQYFGPGTRLTVL.

At least ten counts were recorded for this clone. The gene calls are TRBV7-9 and TRBJ2-7; no clear D gene. The length of the CDR3 is 15 residues. V dropped 1 base and J dropped 4 bases, with 14 bases sitting between them. CDR1 and CDR2 from the germline V gene are SEHNR and FQNEAQ (reference sequence). The CDR3 spells CASSLGLGVSYEQYF. For the CDR3, the DNA is TGTGCCAGCAGCTTAGGGCTTGGGGTTTCTTACGAGCAGTACTTC.

This chain links TRBV27 with TRBJ2-2, with TRBD2 matching 8 bases. CDR3 length: 15 residues. The ends lost 7 bases at V and 3 bases at J; junction bases unmatched: 7. CDR1 is MNHEY and CDR2 is SMNVEV in the germline V gene (reference sequence). The CDR3 here is CASTLAGIYTGELFF. The CDR3 DNA reads as TGTGCCAGCACCCTAGCGGGCATATACACCGGGGAGCTGTTTTTT.

About this clone: This sample includes further DNA sequences coding for the same CDR3. The chain employs TRBV19 and TRBJ1-5; TRBD1 is a possible D gene (5 bases). In germline, CDR1 is LNHDA, CDR2 SQIVND (reference sequence). V lost 4 bases to trimming and J lost 2 bases, with 12 bases between them. CDR3 length equals 15 residues. CDR3: CASSTDTRRNQPQHF. The CDR3, as DNA: TGTGCCAGTAGTACGGACACTCGGCGCAATCAGCCCCAGCATTTT.

This chain joins TRBV30 and TRBJ2-6; a weak D match, TRBD2 (5 bases). The germline gives CDR1 GTSNPN, CDR2 SVGIG (reference sequence). The CDR3 sequence is 15 residues long. The V end was cut by 4 bases, the J end by 0 bases, with 10 bases between. CDR3 bases: TGTGCCTGGACCGAGCGGTCCTCTGGGGCCAACGTCCTGACTTTC. Amino acids: CAWTERSSGANVLTF.

This chain uses TRBV28 with TRBJ1-4, with 10 positions matching TRBD1. V was clipped by 8 bases and J by 10 bases; unmatched bases: 10. The CDR3 runs to 14 residues. The germline V gene has CDR1 MDHEN and CDR2 SYDVKM. This CDR3 is CASYSGTGARKLFF. CDR3 nucleotides: TGTGCCAGCTACTCCGGGACAGGGGCGCGAAAACTGTTTTTT.

This chain uses TRBV27 with TRBJ1-2; the D gene is possibly TRBD1 (6 bases). CDR1 MNHEY and CDR2 SMNVEV come from the germline V gene (reference sequence). CDR3 size: 16 residues. Trimming removed 2 bases at V and 4 bases at J, with 17 bases between. CDR3 amino acids: CASSLNPGQEIYGYTF. The CDR3 region has the DNA TGTGCCAGCAGTTTAAATCCGGGACAAGAGATCTATGGCTACACCTTC.

The CDR3 nucleotides are TGTGCCAGCAGCACAAGTACAGTGCCACAAAGTCGGGCCAACGTCCTGACTTTC. This gives the protein CASSTSTVPQSRANVLTF. The rearrangement joins TRBV7-7 to TRBJ2-6; no firm D call. CDR1 SSHAT and CDR2 FNYEAQ come from the germline V gene (reference sequence). The CDR3 totals 18 residues. Deletions cut 5 bases from V and 5 bases from J, with 22 bases between.